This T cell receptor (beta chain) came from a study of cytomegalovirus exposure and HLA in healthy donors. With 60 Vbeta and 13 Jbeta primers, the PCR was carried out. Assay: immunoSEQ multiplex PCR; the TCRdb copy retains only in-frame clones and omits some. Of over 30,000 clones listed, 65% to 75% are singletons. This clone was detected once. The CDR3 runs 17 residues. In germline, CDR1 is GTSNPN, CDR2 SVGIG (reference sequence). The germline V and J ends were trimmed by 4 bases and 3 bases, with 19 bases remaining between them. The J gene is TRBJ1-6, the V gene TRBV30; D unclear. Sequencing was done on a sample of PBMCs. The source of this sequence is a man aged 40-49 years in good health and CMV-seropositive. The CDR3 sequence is CAWNEMASGNYNSPLHF. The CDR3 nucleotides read TGTGCCTGGAACGAAATGGCCTCCGGGAACTATAATTCACCCCTCCACTTT.